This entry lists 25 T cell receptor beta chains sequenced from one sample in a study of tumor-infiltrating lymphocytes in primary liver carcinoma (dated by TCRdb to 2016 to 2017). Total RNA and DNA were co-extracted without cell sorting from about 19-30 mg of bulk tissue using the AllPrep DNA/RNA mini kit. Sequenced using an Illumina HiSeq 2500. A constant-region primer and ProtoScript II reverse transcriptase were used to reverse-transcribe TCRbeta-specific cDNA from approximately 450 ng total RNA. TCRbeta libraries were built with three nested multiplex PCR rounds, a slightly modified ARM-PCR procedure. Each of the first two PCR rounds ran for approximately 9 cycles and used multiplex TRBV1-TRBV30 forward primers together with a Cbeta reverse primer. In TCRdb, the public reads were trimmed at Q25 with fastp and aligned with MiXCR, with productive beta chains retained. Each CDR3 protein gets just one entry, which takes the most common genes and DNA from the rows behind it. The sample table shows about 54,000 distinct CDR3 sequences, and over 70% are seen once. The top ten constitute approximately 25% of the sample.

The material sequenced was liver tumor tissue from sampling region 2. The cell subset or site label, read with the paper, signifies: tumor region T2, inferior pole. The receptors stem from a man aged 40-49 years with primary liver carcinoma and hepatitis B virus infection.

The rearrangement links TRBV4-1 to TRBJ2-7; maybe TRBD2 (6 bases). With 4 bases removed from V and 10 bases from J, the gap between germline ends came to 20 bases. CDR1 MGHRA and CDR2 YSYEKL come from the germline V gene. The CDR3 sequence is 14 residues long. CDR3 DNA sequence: TGCGCCAGCAGCCGAGATCTACTAGCTGAAGACCAGTACTTC. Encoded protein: CASSRDLLAEDQYF.

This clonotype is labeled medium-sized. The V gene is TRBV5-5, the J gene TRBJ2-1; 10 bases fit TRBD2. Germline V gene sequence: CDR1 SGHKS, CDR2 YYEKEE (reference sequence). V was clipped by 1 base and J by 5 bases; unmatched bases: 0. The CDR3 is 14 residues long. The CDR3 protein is CASSLTSGDNEQFF. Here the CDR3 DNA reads TGTGCCAGCAGCTTGACTAGCGGGGACAATGAGCAGTTCTTC.

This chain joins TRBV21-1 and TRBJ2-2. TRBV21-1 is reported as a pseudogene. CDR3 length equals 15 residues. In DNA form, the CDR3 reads TGTGCCAGCAGCAAAGTTGAACAGACCACCGGGGAGCTGTTTTTT. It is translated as CASSKVEQTTGELFF.

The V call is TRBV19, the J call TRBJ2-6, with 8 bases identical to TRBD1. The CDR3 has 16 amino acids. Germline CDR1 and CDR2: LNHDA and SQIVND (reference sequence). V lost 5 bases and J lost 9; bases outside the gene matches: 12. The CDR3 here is CASSLGQGKAGNVLTF. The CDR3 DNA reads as TGTGCCAGTAGTCTCGGACAGGGTAAAGCGGGCAACGTCCTGACTTTC.

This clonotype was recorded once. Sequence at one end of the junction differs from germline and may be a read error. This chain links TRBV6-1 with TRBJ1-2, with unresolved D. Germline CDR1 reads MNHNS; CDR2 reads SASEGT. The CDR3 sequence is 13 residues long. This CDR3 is CVSSEKEKYGYTF. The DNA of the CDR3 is TGTGTCAGCAGTGAAAAGGAGAAGTATGGCTACACCTTC.

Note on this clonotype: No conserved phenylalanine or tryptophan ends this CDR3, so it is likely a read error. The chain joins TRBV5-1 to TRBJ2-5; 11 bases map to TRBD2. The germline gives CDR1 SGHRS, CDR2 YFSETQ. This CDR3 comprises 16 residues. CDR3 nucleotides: TGCTCCAGCAGCCCCCTAGCGGGAGGATCACAAGAGACTCAGTACTCC. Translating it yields CSSSPLAGGSQETQYS.

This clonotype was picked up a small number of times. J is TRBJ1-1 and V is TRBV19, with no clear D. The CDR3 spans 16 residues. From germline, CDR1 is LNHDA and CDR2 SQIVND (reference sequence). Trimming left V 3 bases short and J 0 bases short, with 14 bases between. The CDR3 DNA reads TGTGCCAGTAGTATGCTCGTTGGCAGCTTGAACACTGAAGCTTTCTTT. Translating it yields CASSMLVGSLNTEAFF.

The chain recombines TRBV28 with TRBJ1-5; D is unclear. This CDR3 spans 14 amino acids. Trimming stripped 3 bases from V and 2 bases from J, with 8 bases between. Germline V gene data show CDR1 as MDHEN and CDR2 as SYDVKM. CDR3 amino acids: CASSFPWGNQPQHF. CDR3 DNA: TGTGCCAGCAGTTTTCCCTGGGGCAATCAGCCCCAGCATTTT.

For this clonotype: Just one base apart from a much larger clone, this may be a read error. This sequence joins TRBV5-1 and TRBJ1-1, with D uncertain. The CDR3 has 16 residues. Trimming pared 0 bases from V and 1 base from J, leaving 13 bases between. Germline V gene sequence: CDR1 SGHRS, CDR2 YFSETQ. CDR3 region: CASSLDWSFGNTEAFF. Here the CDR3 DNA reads TGCGCCAGCAGCTTGGATTGGAGCTTCGGGAACACTGAAGCTTTCTTT.

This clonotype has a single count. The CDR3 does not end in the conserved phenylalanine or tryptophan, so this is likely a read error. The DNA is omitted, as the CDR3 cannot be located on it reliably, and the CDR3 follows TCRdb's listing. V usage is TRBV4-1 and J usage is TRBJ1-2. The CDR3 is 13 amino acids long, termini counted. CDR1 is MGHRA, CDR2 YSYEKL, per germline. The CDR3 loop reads CVSSETANYGHTI.

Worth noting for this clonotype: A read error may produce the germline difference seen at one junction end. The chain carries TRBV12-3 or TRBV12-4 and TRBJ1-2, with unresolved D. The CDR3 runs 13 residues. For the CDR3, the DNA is TGTGCCAGTAGTTTAAGGGATCACTATGGCTACGCCTTC. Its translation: CASSLRDHYGYAF.

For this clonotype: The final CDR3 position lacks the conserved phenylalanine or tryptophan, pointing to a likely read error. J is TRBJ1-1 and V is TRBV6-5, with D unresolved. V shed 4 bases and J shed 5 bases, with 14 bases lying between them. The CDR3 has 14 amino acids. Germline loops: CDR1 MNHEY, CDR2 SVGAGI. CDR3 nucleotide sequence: TGTGCCAGCAGTTGCCAGAGAAGAGGGACTGAAGCTTTCTTG. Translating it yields CASSCQRRGTEAFL.

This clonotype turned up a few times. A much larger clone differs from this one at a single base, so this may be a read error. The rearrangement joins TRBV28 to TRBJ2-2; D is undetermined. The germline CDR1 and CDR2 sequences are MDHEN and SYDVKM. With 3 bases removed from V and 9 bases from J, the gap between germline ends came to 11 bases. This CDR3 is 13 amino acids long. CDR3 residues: CASSLAQTRELFF. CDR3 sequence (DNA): TGTGCCAGCAGTTTGGCACAAACCCGGGAGCTGTTTTTT.

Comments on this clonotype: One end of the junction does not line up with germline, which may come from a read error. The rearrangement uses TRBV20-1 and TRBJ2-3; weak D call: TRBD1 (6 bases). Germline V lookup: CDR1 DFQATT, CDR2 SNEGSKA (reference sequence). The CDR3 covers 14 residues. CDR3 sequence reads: CSAPDPGGTDTQYF. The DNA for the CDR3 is TGCAGTGCCCCCGACCCTGGGGGCACAGATACGCAGTACTTT.

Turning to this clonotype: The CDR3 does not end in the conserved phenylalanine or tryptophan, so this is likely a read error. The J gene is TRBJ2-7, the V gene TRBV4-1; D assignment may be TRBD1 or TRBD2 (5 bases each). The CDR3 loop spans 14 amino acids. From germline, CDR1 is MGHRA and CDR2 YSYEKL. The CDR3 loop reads CASSQDGDGDEQYL. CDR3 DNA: TGCGCCAGCAGCCAAGACGGGGACGGGGACGAACAGTACTTA.

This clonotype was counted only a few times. The CDR3 sequence is CASSVGDTQYF. For the CDR3, the DNA is TGTGCCAGCAGCGTAGGAGATACGCAGTATTTT. The chain employs TRBV9 and TRBJ2-3; unclear D gene. The ends were cut back, 0 bases at V and 5 bases at J, with 1 base in the middle. The CDR3 consists of 11 residues. Germline V lookup: CDR1 SGDLS, CDR2 YYNGEE. Full variable domain (rest looked up from reference TRBV9 and TRBJ2-3): DSGVTQTPKHLITATGQRVTLRCSPRSGDLSVYWYQQSLDQGLQFLIQYYNGEERAKGNILERFSAQQFPDLHSELNLSSLELGDSALYFCASSVGDTQYFGPGTRLTVL.

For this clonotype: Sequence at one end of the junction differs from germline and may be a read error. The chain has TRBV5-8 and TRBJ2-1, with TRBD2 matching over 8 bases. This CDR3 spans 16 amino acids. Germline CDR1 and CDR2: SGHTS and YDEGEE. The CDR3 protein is CPSILGAGGSYNEQFF. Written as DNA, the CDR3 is TGTCCCAGCATCTTGGGGGCGGGGGGCTCCTACAATGAGCAGTTCTTC.

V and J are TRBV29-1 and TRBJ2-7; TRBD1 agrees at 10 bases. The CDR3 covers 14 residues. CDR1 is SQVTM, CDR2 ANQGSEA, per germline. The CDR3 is CNAGTGTGDNEQYF. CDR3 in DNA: TGCAACGCTGGAACCGGGACAGGGGACAACGAGCAGTACTTC.

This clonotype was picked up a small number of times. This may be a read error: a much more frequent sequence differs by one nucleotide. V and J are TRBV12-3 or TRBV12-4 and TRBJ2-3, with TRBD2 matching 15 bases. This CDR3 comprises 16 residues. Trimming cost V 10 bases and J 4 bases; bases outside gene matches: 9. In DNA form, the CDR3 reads TGTGCCAACACTTCGGGACTAGCGGGAGGAGCAGATACGCAGTATTTT. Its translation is CANTSGLAGGADTQYF.

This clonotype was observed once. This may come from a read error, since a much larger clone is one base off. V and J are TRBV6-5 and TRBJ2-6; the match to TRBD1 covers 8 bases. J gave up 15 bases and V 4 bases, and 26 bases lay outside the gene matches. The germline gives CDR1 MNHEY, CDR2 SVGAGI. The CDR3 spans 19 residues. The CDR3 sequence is CASSSPLDRVPTGADALTF. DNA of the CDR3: TGTGCCAGCAGTTCCCCCCTGGACAGGGTTCCGACCGGGGCCGACGCCCTGACTTTC.

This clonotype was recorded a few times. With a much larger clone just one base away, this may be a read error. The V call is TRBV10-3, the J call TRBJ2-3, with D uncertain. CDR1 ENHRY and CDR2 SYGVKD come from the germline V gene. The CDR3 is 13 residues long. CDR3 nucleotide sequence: TGTGTCATCAGTGAAGACGCCACAGATACGCAGTATTTT. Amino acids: CVISEDATDTQYF.

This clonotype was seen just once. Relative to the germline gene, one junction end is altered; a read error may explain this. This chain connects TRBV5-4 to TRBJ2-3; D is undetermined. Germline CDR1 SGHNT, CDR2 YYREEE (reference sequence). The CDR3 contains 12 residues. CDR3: CANSITADTQYF. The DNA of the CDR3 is TGTGCCAACAGCATCACCGCAGATACGCAGTATTTT.

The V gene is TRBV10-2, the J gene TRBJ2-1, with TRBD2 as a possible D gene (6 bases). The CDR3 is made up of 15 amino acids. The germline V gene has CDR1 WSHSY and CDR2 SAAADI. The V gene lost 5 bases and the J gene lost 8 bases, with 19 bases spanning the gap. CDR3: CASSSKQEGLDEQFF. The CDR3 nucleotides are TGCGCCAGCAGTAGTAAGCAGGAGGGCCTAGATGAGCAGTTCTTC.

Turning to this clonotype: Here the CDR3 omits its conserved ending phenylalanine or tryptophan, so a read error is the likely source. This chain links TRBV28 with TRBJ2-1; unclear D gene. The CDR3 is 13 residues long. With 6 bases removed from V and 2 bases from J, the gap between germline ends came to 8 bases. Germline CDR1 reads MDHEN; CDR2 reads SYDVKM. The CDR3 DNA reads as TGTGCCAGCAGCGATGACACCTACAATGAGCAGTTCTAC. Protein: CASSDDTYNEQFY.

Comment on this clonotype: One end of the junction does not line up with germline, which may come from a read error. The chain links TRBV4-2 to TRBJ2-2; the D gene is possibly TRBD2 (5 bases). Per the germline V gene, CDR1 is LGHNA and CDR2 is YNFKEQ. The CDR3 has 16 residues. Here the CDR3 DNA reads TGTGTCAGCAGCCAAGCGCCGAACACCGGCACCGGGGAGTTGTTTTTT. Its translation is CVSSQAPNTGTGELFF.